Listed below are T cell receptor beta chains from one sample, sequenced in a study of blood T cell repertoires in COVID-19. The repertoire was sequenced with immunoSEQ multiplex PCR; TCRdb's copy has only in-frame clones and lacks some. In the table there are a few hundred thousand clones, 85% to 90% of which are singletons. The sequencing input was PBMCs or T cells enriched from blood (not recorded which). These receptors came from a man aged 30 to 45 who had recovered from COVID-19. Both conserved end residues are part of each CDR3. A D gene is named only where the DNA matches it firmly. Clone size is given for some rows only: seen once, a few or many times, or a class if the clone is expanded.

V	J	D	size	CDR3	DNA
TRBV29-1	TRBJ2-7	TRBD1	NA	CSVPGQGSYEQYF	TGCAGCGTTCCGGGACAGGGATCCTACGAGCAGTACTTC
TRBV18	TRBJ1-5	TRBD1	NA	CASSPDRVFQPQHF	TGTGCCAGCTCACCTGACAGGGTTTTCCAGCCCCAGCATTTT
TRBV15	TRBJ1-6	TRBD1	NA	CATSRGDSNSPLHF	TGTGCCACCAGCAGAGGGGACAGCAATTCACCCCTCCACTTT
TRBV5-1	TRBJ1-2	NA	NA	CASSLDPGAESGYTF	TGCGCCAGCAGCTTGGATCCAGGGGCGGAGTCAGGCTACACCTTC
TRBV6-5	TRBJ2-7	TRBD1	once	CASSGTGGTYEQYF	TGTGCCAGCAGCGGGACAGGCGGGACCTACGAGCAGTACTTC
TRBV12-3/TRBV12-4	TRBJ2-5	NA	NA	CASRLWKETQYF	TGTGCCAGCAGACTATGGAAAGAGACCCAGTACTTC
TRBV30	TRBJ1-6	NA	NA	CAWSVGRWRGRDNSPLHF	TGTGCCTGGAGTGTCGGTCGATGGAGGGGAAGGGATAATTCACCCCTCCACTTT
TRBV7-9	TRBJ2-2	NA	NA	CASSLSTTTTGELFF	TGTGCCAGCAGCTTATCGACTACAACGACCGGGGAGCTGTTTTTT
TRBV6-5	TRBJ2-6	NA	NA	CASSYSSAAGANVLTF	TGTGCCAGCAGTTACTCCTCGGCGGCTGGGGCCAACGTCCTGACTTTC
TRBV5-1	TRBJ2-1	TRBD2	NA	CASSELAGGSYNEQFF	TGCGCCAGCAGCGAATTAGCGGGAGGGTCCTACAATGAGCAGTTCTTC
TRBV19	TRBJ1-2	NA	NA	CASSIDSTRGYTF	TGTGCCAGTAGTATAGATTCTACGCGGGGCTACACCTTC
TRBV4-1	TRBJ1-1	NA	NA	CASSQEQTSGTEAFF	TGCGCCAGCAGCCAAGAACAAACCTCGGGGACTGAAGCTTTCTTT
TRBV6-1	TRBJ1-6	NA	NA	CASSENVRNSPLHF	TGTGCCAGCAGTGAAAATGTGAGAAATTCACCCCTCCACTTT
TRBV5-1	TRBJ2-7	NA	few	CASTRLWAGDAEQYF	TGCGCCAGCACGCGACTTTGGGCAGGGGACGCCGAGCAGTACTTC
TRBV28	TRBJ2-7	TRBD1	NA	CASRRQGGYEQYF	TGTGCCAGCAGGAGACAGGGGGGTTACGAGCAGTACTTC
TRBV4-1	TRBJ1-1	NA	NA	CASSQDSKGEGAFF	TGCGCCAGCAGCCAAGATTCGAAGGGAGAAGGAGCTTTCTTT
TRBV3-1/TRBV3-2	TRBJ2-7	TRBD2	NA	CASSLNRLAGAGEQYF	TGTGCCAGCAGCCTCAATAGACTAGCGGGGGCAGGCGAGCAGTACTTC
TRBV19	TRBJ2-7	TRBD1	NA	CASSDRGQRHSYEQYF	TGTGCCAGTAGTGACAGGGGACAAAGACACAGCTACGAGCAGTACTTC
TRBV6-5	TRBJ1-3	NA	NA	CASSYSPRAGNTIYF	TGTGCCAGCAGTTACTCCCCCAGGGCCGGAAACACCATATATTTT
TRBV6-5	TRBJ2-1	TRBD1	NA	CASRGTGARNEQFF	TGTGCCAGCAGGGGGACAGGGGCGAGGAATGAGCAGTTCTTC
TRBV10-2	TRBJ1-1	NA	NA	CASSTGLNTEAFF	TGCGCCAGCAGTACAGGGCTGAACACTGAAGCTTTCTTT
TRBV7-9	TRBJ1-3	NA	NA	CASSLVEGSGNTIYF	TGTGCCAGCAGCTTGGTCGAGGGCTCTGGAAACACCATATATTTT
TRBV30	TRBJ1-5	TRBD1	once	CAWSGDSDQPQHF	TGTGCCTGGAGCGGGGACAGTGATCAGCCCCAGCATTTT
TRBV21-1	TRBJ1-1	NA	NA	CASSKGDRDPEAFF	TGTGCCAGCAGCAAAGGCGACAGGGACCCTGAAGCTTTCTTT
TRBV7-3	TRBJ1-6	TRBD1	NA	CASSIGTASPLHF	TGTGCCAGCAGCATCGGGACAGCTTCACCCCTCCACTTT
TRBV27	TRBJ2-2	TRBD2	NA	CASRRDSGRSQDTGELFF	TGTGCCAGCAGGCGGGATAGCGGGAGGTCCCAGGACACCGGGGAGCTGTTTTTT
TRBV5-4	TRBJ2-5	TRBD2	NA	CASSSGLAGIETQYF	TGTGCCAGCAGCTCGGGACTAGCGGGCATAGAGACCCAGTACTTC
TRBV30	TRBJ2-1	TRBD1	NA	CAWSSRGIREQFF	TGTGCCTGGAGCAGCAGGGGGATTCGTGAGCAGTTCTTC
TRBV28	TRBJ2-5	NA	NA	CASSSPSVYQETQYF	TGTGCCAGCAGTTCCCCCTCTGTCTACCAAGAGACCCAGTACTTC
TRBV5-1	TRBJ1-1	NA	NA	CASSLIADLNTEAFF	TGCGCCAGCAGCTTAATTGCAGATTTGAACACTGAAGCTTTCTTT
TRBV19	TRBJ1-6	NA	NA	CASRVQGLSENSPLHF	TGTGCCAGTAGAGTCCAGGGCCTTTCGGAAAATTCACCCCTCCACTTT
TRBV24-1	TRBJ2-3	NA	NA	CATSDRFGSITDTQYF	TGTGCCACCAGTGATAGATTTGGGAGTATCACAGATACGCAGTATTTT
TRBV5-5	TRBJ1-1	NA	once	CASSYSQVNTEAFF	TGTGCCAGCAGCTATTCCCAGGTTAACACTGAAGCTTTCTTT
TRBV6-1	TRBJ2-7	NA	NA	CASSVSPGWREQGEQYF	TGTGCCAGCAGTGTATCCCCGGGATGGCGGGAGCAGGGGGAGCAGTACTTC
TRBV5-6	TRBJ2-7	NA	NA	CASSPLGPISYEQYF	TGTGCCAGCAGCCCGCTGGGGCCCATCTCCTACGAGCAGTACTTC
TRBV11-2	TRBJ2-1	TRBD1	NA	CASSFRDSRNEQFF	TGTGCCAGCAGCTTCCGGGACAGCCGCAATGAGCAGTTCTTC
TRBV7-9	TRBJ2-3	NA	NA	CASSFSGNTQYF	TGTGCCAGCAGCTTTTCCGGGAATACGCAGTATTTT
TRBV30	TRBJ2-5	NA	NA	CAWSVLGVGSGETQYF	TGTGCCTGGAGTGTACTGGGGGTCGGGAGCGGCGAGACCCAGTACTTC
TRBV6-5	TRBJ2-7	TRBD2	NA	CASSYAASGNYEQYF	TGTGCCAGCAGTTACGCGGCTAGCGGGAACTACGAGCAGTACTTC
TRBV13	TRBJ2-1	TRBD2	NA	CASRTSGRPSYNEQFF	TGTGCCAGCAGGACTAGCGGGAGGCCTTCCTACAATGAGCAGTTCTTC
TRBV6-5	TRBJ2-1	TRBD2	NA	CASEGGRASNEQFF	TGTGCCAGTGAAGGCGGGAGGGCCTCTAATGAGCAGTTCTTC
TRBV5-6	TRBJ1-5	NA	NA	CASSLVGGEQPQHF	TGTGCCAGCAGCTTGGTAGGGGGGGAGCAGCCCCAGCATTTT
TRBV4-1	TRBJ1-2	NA	NA	CASSQMEGDRSNYGYTF	TGCGCCAGCAGCCAGATGGAAGGTGACAGGTCTAACTATGGCTACACCTTC
TRBV6-5	TRBJ2-3	NA	NA	CASIVGGGDTQYF	TGTGCCAGCATCGTCGGGGGTGGAGATACGCAGTATTTT
TRBV19	TRBJ2-7	TRBD2	NA	CASSTNAGLVLTAEQYF	TGTGCCAGTAGTACCAATGCGGGACTAGTGTTGACCGCCGAGCAGTACTTC
TRBV6-5	TRBJ1-2	TRBD1	NA	CASSYDRGNYGYTF	TGTGCCAGCAGTTACGACAGGGGGAACTATGGCTACACCTTC
TRBV2	TRBJ1-2	NA	NA	CASRPGQIAVYGYTF	TGTGCCAGCAGGCCTGGACAGATCGCAGTCTATGGCTACACCTTC
TRBV30	TRBJ1-6	NA	NA	CAWSRRTSKSPLHF	TGTGCCTGGAGTCGGAGGACCTCAAAGTCACCCCTCCACTTT
TRBV10-3	TRBJ1-5	TRBD1	NA	CATRTGEQPQHF	TGTGCCACCAGGACAGGGGAACAGCCCCAGCATTTT